This T cell receptor beta chain was documented in a study of cytomegalovirus exposure and HLA in healthy donors listed by TCRdb under 2017. For the wider study: An earlier analysis of 587 of the donors reported about 260 Gb of sequence data and 95 million to 140 million unique TCR beta sequences obtained from around 180 million T cells. A separate validation cohort of 90 to 150 different subjects was used in addition to the approximately 640-subject first cohort. To predict cytomegalovirus infection status, the study combined high-throughput TCR immunosequencing, statistical association of individual TCRs with disease status, and machine learning. An early release covering some 640 HLA-typed donors comprised about 300 gigabases of sequencing data and some 79 million unique TCR sequences. Among the roughly 370 genotyped donors, around 81% belonged to the genetic ancestry cluster associated with self-reported Caucasian donors. Donor age, sex, ethnicity and CMV serostatus were collected together with the repertoire data. Every discovery cohort repertoire had been produced on one sequencing platform. To decide whether each TCR beta V gene segment behaved as functional or pseudogenic, an earlier analysis of fewer than 750 of the donors relied on high-throughput TCR beta sequencing. Because of strong linkage in the cohort, roughly five DR-DQ haplotypes were treated as single units for association and clustering. To study patterns of TCR occurrence, a later analysis re-analyzed previously published TCR beta repertoires from several hundred donors and added high-resolution HLA genotyping. Typing coverage differed by locus: A, B, C, DRB1 and DQB1 were typed in about 620-630 donors, DQA1 in approximately 520, DPA1 in 600 to 610, and DPB1 in around 440. Class I and class II HLA loci were covered by the typing at four-digit resolution. The T cell repertoires of 550 to 850 subjects were profiled by immunosequencing and related to cytomegalovirus serostatus. In a later genetic analysis, genome-wide SNP genotypes for about 65% of the roughly 670 donors were used, and that subset was treated as a discovery cohort. Rather than using new phenotypic data, the later analysis identified candidate immune exposures from TCR beta sequences and from how often those sequences occurred across donors. The study aimed to test whether cataloging public T cell receptors could reveal signatures of past pathogen exposure. Across 398 genotyped donors of the cohort, an average of about 240,000 unique TCR beta nucleotide sequences per donor were sequenced, and roughly a sixth of those sequences were non-productive. Summary of the overall study and its limitations: A later genetic analysis reported fewer N-insertions in productive TCRs among donors in an Asian-associated ancestry cluster than the roughly 640-donor mean. A further reported finding was that TCR beta sequences accurately predicted the HLA-A and HLA-B alleles for most subjects in the first cohort. A later analysis found that most CMV-associated TCR beta chains appeared HLA-restricted, with HLA associations seemingly driven largely by CMV exposure. Because HLA typing was unavailable for some donors at each locus, only the typed subset was used in association tests. The classifier was reported to diagnose cytomegalovirus status with high specificity and sensitivity in both the original cohort and the validation cohort. Roughly uniform sequencing depth across donors was assumed in presence/absence analyses, although this assumption may not hold. Strong co-occurrence of HLA alleles, especially DR and DQ, made assigning TCR associations to individual alleles difficult. While some public TCRs were present in many individuals, most TCR sequences turned up only very rarely across donors. Roughly 17 rarely observed V segments, including chromosome 9 orphons, were excluded from the earlier analysis of a few hundred of the donors because counts were too low. A group of highly shared sequence variants was considered likely to be a technical artifact of the sequencing pipeline. According to a later analysis, TCR association rates differed among HLA loci, with DRB1 alleles showing the most associated TCRs and HLA-C alleles showing the fewest. In an earlier analysis of about 540 of the donors, most TCR beta V segments were observed in productive rearrangements about 90% or about 30% of the time, broadly matching IMGT annotations. The authors suggested that the approach could potentially be generalized to other disease states and immunological phenotypes. Specific HLA alleles were associated with over 15,000 TCR beta sequences at a false discovery rate of 0.05 in a later analysis. In a later analysis, HLA-associated TCR beta chains showed more clonal expansion and lower generation probabilities than non-associated chains that were equally common. An association between a missense DCLRE1C variant and V-gene and J-gene trimming of TCR beta chains was found in a later genetic analysis and replicated in an independent cohort. In a later analysis, several top co-occurrence clusters were reported to appear linked to parvovirus B19, influenza, CMV and Epstein-Barr virus. Some IMGT-functional V segments, including TRBV6-2 and TRBV6-3, could not be distinguished by the 87-base-pair reads and were therefore excluded. A total of 150 to 200 TCR beta chains were listed by the study as associated with cytomegalovirus. Correlated functional status among segregating V segments might be attributable to linkage disequilibrium, but an unknown experimental factor could not be ruled out. This cohort had only TCR beta chains sequenced, and the lack of alpha or paired-chain data limited which features could be detected. The only immune exposure information available for the cohort was CMV serostatus. In vitro tests confirmed that three of the cytomegalovirus-associated TCR beta chains recognize cytomegalovirus antigens.

Library generation was performed with the immunoSEQ multiplex PCR assay. The multiplex PCR relied on a mix of 60 forward primers for TCR Vbeta segments and 13 reverse primers for TCR Jbeta segments. Amplification of the CDR3 region of rearranged TCR beta genes was performed with a multiplex PCR assay on genomic DNA. On the Illumina HiSeq System, the amplified TCR beta libraries were sequenced as 87-base-pair reads. For the original study's pipeline: A later analysis counted some 74 million unique TCR beta chains across the 500 to 850 repertoires, and roughly 10 million of these chains were shared by at least two donors. Raw reads were error-corrected and collapsed into unique sequences with a nearest-neighbor algorithm that merged closely related sequences to remove PCR and sequencing errors. To assign V, D and J gene segments, CDR3 sequences were aligned to IMGT reference sequences. Each retained sequence needed at least a six-nucleotide match to both a V gene segment and a J gene segment. A rearrangement counted as productive if the CDR3 had no stop codons and remained in frame with V and J, and every other rearrangement counted as non-productive. Following IMGT convention, CDR3 was defined as the stretch from the second conserved V-encoded cysteine to the conserved J-encoded phenylalanine. The earlier analysis of about 500 of the donors excluded sequences that lacked an unambiguous match to a single V gene segment. An earlier analysis of 450 to 650 of the donors called V segments functional above 56.7% productive rearrangements and segregating when the between-donor standard deviation exceeded 5%. To diagnose cytomegalovirus status from the catalog of TCR beta chain sequences, a statistical classification framework was built. In a later analysis, V and J genes were assigned by comparing TCR nucleotide sequences against IMGT/GENE-DB human TR gene sequences. A later analysis assigned CDR3 sequences and most-parsimonious VDJ recombination scenarios with the TCRdist pipeline. A later analysis defined each TCR beta chain by its CDR3 amino acid sequence plus V-gene family, and excluded reads lacking a unique V-gene family. In a later analysis, 500 to 700 highly shared, low-generation-probability nucleotide sequences were removed to address suspected cross-contamination and a sequencing artifact. For each public chain, a later analysis derived a clonal expansion index from normalized ranks of inferred template counts within each repertoire. In a later analysis, generation probabilities were computed with a VDJ recombination model fitted to out-of-frame rearrangements, and the resulting probabilities were checked against IGoR. Hypergeometric tests were used in a later analysis to score TCR-TCR, TCR-HLA and TCR-CMV co-occurrence, with a repertoire-size bias correction applied to the TCR pairs. To estimate false discovery rates, a later analysis permuted the HLA or CMV assignments 20 times. A later analysis grouped co-occurring TCRs with DBSCAN, adding TCRdist sequence similarity when clustering within HLA-allele-positive subsets. Repertoires with fewer than 30,000 or more than 120,000 public chains were left out of co-occurrence clustering, as were roughly five repertoires with anomalous nucleotide sharing. TCRdb mirrors the immuneACCESS table, restricted to in-frame sequences. Some clones are absent from its copies; in checked studies, under half trace to an unresolved V gene, and the reason for the others is unknown. V, J and clone size were drawn from that table, and D and trimming were deduced from the DNA. The sample records roughly 100,000 clones, approximately 80% of which are singletons. The ten largest clones add up to 1.5% to 2% of the sample.

The cohort comprised 710 or so healthy bone marrow donors. All cohort members were sampled while nominally healthy, although unrecorded immune exposures were likely present. The donor was CMV seronegative and was included in the group of a few hundred seronegative cohort members. Every donor gave a peripheral blood sample, and the peripheral blood mononuclear cells from that sample were used for TCR beta sequencing. The Qiagen DNeasy Blood Extraction Kit was used to extract genomic DNA from the blood cell samples. Comment on this clone: No cognate antigen has been identified for it. There are no base qualities to consult, and no much larger clone falls within one base.

The germline V gene gives CDR1 as SNHLY and CDR2 as FYNNEI. From the cysteine up to the phenylalanine, the CDR3 has a length of 14 residues. This entry keeps only the CDR3 DNA: 42 bases, framed from base 1. V loses 2 bases of germline sequence and J loses 5 bases, and the interval between the two ends is 9 bases. The source is a woman between 40 and 55 years old in good health and CMV-seronegative. Sequences were obtained from PBMCs. Here the chain combines TRBV2 and TRBJ1-4; the D gene remains uncertain. The nucleotides read TGTGCCAGCAGTGAACGGGAGATAAATGAAAAACTGTTTTTT. It is translated as CASSEREINEKLFF. This CDR3, with the reference TRBV2 and TRBJ1-4 proteins standing in past its ends, gives the full variable domain EPEVTQTPSHQVTQMGQEVILRCVPISNHLYFYWYRQILGQKVEFLVSFYNNEISEKSEIFDDQFSVERPDGSNFTLKIRSTKLEDSAMYFCASSEREINEKLFFGSGTQLSVL.